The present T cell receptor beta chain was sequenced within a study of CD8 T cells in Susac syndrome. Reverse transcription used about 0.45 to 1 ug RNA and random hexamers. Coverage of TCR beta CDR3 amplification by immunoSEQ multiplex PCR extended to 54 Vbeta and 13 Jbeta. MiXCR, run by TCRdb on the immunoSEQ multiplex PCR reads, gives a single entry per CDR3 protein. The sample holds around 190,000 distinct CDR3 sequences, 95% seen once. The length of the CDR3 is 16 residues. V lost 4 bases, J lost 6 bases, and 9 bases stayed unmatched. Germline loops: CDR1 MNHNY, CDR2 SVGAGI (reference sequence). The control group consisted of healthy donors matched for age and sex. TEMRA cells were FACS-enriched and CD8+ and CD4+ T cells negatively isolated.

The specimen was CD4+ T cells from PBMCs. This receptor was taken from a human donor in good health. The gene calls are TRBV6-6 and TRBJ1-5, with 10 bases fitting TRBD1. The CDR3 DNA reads TGTGCCAGCAGTTCGGGGACAGGGGAGCGGTCTCAGCCCCAGCATTTT. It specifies CASSSGTGERSQPQHF.